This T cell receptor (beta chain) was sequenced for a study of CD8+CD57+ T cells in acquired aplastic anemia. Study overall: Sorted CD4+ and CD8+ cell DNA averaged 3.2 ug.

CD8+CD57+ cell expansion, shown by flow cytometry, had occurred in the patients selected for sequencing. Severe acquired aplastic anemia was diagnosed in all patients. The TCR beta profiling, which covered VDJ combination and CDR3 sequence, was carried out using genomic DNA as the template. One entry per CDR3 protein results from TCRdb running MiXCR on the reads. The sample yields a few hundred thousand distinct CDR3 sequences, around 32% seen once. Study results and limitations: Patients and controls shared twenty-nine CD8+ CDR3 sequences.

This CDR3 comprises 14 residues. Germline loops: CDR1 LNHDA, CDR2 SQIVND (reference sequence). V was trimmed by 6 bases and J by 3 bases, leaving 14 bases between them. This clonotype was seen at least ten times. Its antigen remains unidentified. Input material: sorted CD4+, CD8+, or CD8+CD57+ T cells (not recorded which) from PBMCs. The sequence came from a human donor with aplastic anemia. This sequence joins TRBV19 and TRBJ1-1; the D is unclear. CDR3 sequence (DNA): TGTGCCAGTAGATTCACTGGACCCTACACTGAAGCTTTCTTT. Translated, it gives CASRFTGPYTEAFF.